This T cell receptor (beta chain) stems from a study of blood T cell repertoires in COVID-19. Study-level background: Both acute and convalescent COVID-19 samples were obtained from the United States, Italy and Spain. From T cells, B-cell-depleted T cells, or PBMCs came the material, which was cDNA or gDNA.

The authors' processing: Amplification with reference gene primers provided the estimates of nucleated cell counts. Sequencing used immunoSEQ multiplex PCR; TCRdb keeps in-frame clones, though not all of them. Clone size and the V and J calls come from that table; the DNA yielded D and trimming. The sample includes some 96,000 clones, approximately 89% of them seen just once. The origin of this receptor is a man aged 50 or older with acute or convalescent COVID-19. The sequencing input was peripheral blood.

CDR3 sequence: CASSGWDIYSNQPQHF. DNA for the CDR3: TGTGCCAGCAGTGGTTGGGACATCTATAGCAATCAGCCCCAGCATTTT. V gene TRBV6-1 combines with J gene TRBJ1-5, with a possible D match to TRBD1 (6 bases). The CDR3 contains 16 residues. V was shortened by 4 bases and J by 0 bases, with 13 bases between the two germline ends. From germline, CDR1 is MNHNS and CDR2 SASEGT.